This T cell receptor beta chain was captured in a study of blood T cell repertoires in COVID-19. CDR1 and CDR2 from the germline V gene are SGDLS and YYNGEE. The CDR3 has 16 residues. The J segment lost 6 bases and the V segment lost 4 bases, leaving 8 bases of the junction unmatched. Sequenced by immunoSEQ multiplex PCR; TCRdb stores in-frame clones only, minus some. The sample holds fewer than 110,000 clones, roughly 84% seen once. Material: peripheral blood. This TCR came from a human donor in a cohort sampled during active COVID-19. V gene TRBV9 combines with J gene TRBJ2-1; 12 bases match TRBD2. The DNA for the CDR3 is TGTGCCAGCAGCACTACTAGCGGGAGGAGCTTCAATGAGCAGTTCTTC. Protein sequence: CASSTTSGRSFNEQFF.